Sequencing of this T cell receptor (beta chain) was carried out in a study of vaccination effects on CD4 cells after COVID-19. Study summary: Either the mRNA-1273 or the BNT162b2 vaccine was given to participants as two doses.

General observations from the study: Healthy vaccine recipients' vaccine-induced clones were almost all SARS-CoV-2 mono-reactive. Clones from infection and from vaccination both contracted markedly late after vaccination.

Pools of viral peptides were used by the ViraFEST assay to expand antigen-specific CD4+ T cells ahead of sequencing. Subsequent to a culture period of nine to ten days, CD4+ T cells were isolated. Half the medium was replaced with IL-2 medium on days 3 and 7. Clones were sequenced by immunoSEQ multiplex PCR, and TCRdb holds only the in-frame ones, with some missing. The sample carries 50,000 to 65,000 clones, over 80% recorded once. This clone was picked up one time. Its antigen is as yet unknown. This receptor was obtained from a human donor who received a COVID-19 vaccine. The starting material was CD4+ T cells from PBMCs cultured with HCoV-229E spike peptides, obtained before COVID-19 vaccination.

The CDR3 sequence: CASSLTGGRETQYF. The CDR3 coding sequence is TGTGCCAGCAGCCTAACGGGGGGGAGAGAGACCCAGTACTTC. The V and J genes are TRBV7-9 and TRBJ2-5; 8 bases map to TRBD2. The V segment lost 5 bases and the J segment 4 bases; nucleotides outside the gene matches: 6. Germline lookup yields CDR1 SEHNR and CDR2 FQNEAQ (reference sequence). There are 14 residues in the CDR3.